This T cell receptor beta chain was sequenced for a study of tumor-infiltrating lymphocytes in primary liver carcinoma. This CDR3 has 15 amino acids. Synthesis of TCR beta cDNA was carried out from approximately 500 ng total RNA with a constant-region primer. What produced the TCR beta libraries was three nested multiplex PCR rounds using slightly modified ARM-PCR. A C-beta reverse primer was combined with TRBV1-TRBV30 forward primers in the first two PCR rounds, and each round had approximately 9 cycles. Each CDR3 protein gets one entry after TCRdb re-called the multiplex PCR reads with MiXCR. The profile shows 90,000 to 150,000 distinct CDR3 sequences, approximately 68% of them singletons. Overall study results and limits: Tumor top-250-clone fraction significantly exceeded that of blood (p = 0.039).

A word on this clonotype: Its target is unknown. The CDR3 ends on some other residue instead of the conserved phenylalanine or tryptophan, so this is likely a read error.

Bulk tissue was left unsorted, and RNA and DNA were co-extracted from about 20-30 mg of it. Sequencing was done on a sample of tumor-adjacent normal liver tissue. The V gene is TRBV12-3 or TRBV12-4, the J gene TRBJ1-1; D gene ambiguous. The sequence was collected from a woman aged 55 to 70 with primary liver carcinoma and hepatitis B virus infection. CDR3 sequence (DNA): TGTGCCAGCAGTCTAGCGCGGGTGGGGAACACTGAAGCTTTCCTT. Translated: CASSLARVGNTEAFL.